These 26 T cell receptor beta chains were all obtained from the same sample, sequenced in a study of T-cell memory formation after mild COVID-19. One entry per CDR3 protein, called by TCRdb with MiXCR from the 5' RACE reads. Of about 500,000 distinct CDR3 sequences detected, roughly 20% appear once; the ten largest clones hold around 12%. Sequencing used PBMCs or a T cell subset sorted from them (not recorded which). The receptors derive from an adult woman who had mild COVID-19 (a few samples of this study predate the infection). Cell type and time point are not known.

Many counts were recorded for this clonotype. The CDR3 reads CASSPTWWGEQFF. The CDR3 DNA is TGCGCCAGCAGCCCGACCTGGTGGGGTGAGCAGTTCTTC. The V call is TRBV4-1, the J call TRBJ2-1; D call uncertain. Trimming took 4 bases from V and 9 from J, leaving 13 bases between them. Germline lookup yields CDR1 MGHRA and CDR2 YSYEKL. This CDR3 region has 13 residues.

The V call is TRBV24-1, the J call TRBJ2-1, with D perhaps TRBD2 (5 bases). Trimming took off 7 bases at V and 4 bases at J, with 13 bases between the two ends. This CDR3 spans 14 amino acids. Germline V CDR1 and CDR2: KGHDR, SFDVKD. The CDR3 nucleotides read TGTGCCACCAGCGGGGAACCGATATACAATGAGCAGTTCTTC. This translates into CATSGEPIYNEQFF.

CDR3 residues: CASSHQTGYEQYF. CDR3 nucleotides: TGCGCCAGCAGCCATCAAACGGGCTACGAGCAGTACTTC. This chain joins TRBV4-1 and TRBJ2-7; D uncertain. Germline V gives CDR1 MGHRA, CDR2 YSYEKL. This CDR3 is 13 amino acids long. V was cut by 3 bases and J by 3 bases, with 9 bases left in between.

This clonotype was counted a few times. The rearrangement joins TRBV6-1 to TRBJ2-7, with 8 nucleotides matching TRBD1. The CDR3 is 15 residues long. J lost 6 bases, V lost 1 base, and 8 bases had no gene match. Germline V gives CDR1 MNHNS, CDR2 SASEGT. CDR3 sequence (DNA): TGTGCCAGCAGTGAAGAGGACAGGGTTCTTGGCGAGCAGTACTTC. It translates to CASSEEDRVLGEQYF.

This clonotype showed up just a few times. The chain carries TRBV7-8 and TRBJ2-3; 9 bases agree with TRBD2. This CDR3 has 15 amino acids. CDR1 SGHVS and CDR2 FQNEAQ come from the germline V gene. Unmatched junction bases numbered 6, after V lost 2 bases and J lost 6 bases. CDR3 sequence (DNA): TGTGCCAGCAGCTTATCGGGACTAGCTGTTGATACGCAGTATTTT. Translating it yields CASSLSGLAVDTQYF.

V usage is TRBV4-1 and J usage is TRBJ2-4; 15 nucleotides align to TRBD2. There are 18 residues in the CDR3. V trimming: 3 bases; J trimming: 0 bases; junction bases outside the gene matches: 3. Germline loops: CDR1 MGHRA, CDR2 YSYEKL. Here the CDR3 reads CASSQGLAGGRAKNIQYF. The CDR3 DNA sequence: TGCGCCAGCAGCCAGGGACTAGCGGGGGGCCGAGCCAAAAACATTCAGTACTTC.

V usage is TRBV24-1 and J usage is TRBJ2-2; 7 bases align to TRBD1. This CDR3 has 16 residues. V was pared by 5 bases and J by 6 bases, with 11 bases of the junction left unmatched. CDR1 KGHDR and CDR2 SFDVKD come from the germline V gene. Written as DNA, the CDR3 is TGTGCCACCAGTGCTCCGGGACAGTGGGCTTCCGGGGAGCTGTTTTTT. Its translation is CATSAPGQWASGELFF.

The table lists this clonotype with many counts. The V gene is TRBV12-3 or TRBV12-4, the J gene TRBJ2-2; TRBD1 matches 7 bases. The CDR3 contains 15 residues. After removal of 3 bases from V and 5 bases from J, the junction contained 6 bases not matched to a gene. DNA of the CDR3: TGTGCCAGCAGTTTGAGCCAACAGGGGACCGGGGAGCTGTTTTTT. As protein: CASSLSQQGTGELFF.

The chain employs TRBV6-2 or TRBV6-3 and TRBJ2-1, with 12 positions matching TRBD2. The CDR3 loop spans 15 amino acids. The germline CDR1 and CDR2 sequences are MNHEY and SVGEGT. V trimming: 5 bases; J trimming: 7 bases; junction bases outside the gene matches: 6. The CDR3 DNA reads as TGTGCCAGCAGTGCCCCGGGACTAGCGGGTAATGAGCAGTTCTTC. Its translation is CASSAPGLAGNEQFF.

The chain has TRBV6-2 or TRBV6-3 and TRBJ1-1; unclear D gene. There are 15 residues in the CDR3. Germline V gene lookup returns CDR1 MNHEY and CDR2 SVGEGT. With 5 bases removed from V and 4 bases from J, the gap between germline ends came to 17 bases. Here the CDR3 reads CASSPLRRVSTEAFF. The CDR3 DNA reads as TGTGCCAGCAGTCCCTTGCGGAGGGTGAGCACTGAAGCTTTCTTT.

CDR3 amino acids: CASSHSGNEYEQYF. CDR3 DNA: TGCGCCAGCAGCCACAGCGGGAATGAGTACGAGCAGTACTTC. This chain connects TRBV4-3 to TRBJ2-7; TRBD2 agrees at 7 bases. Germline loops: CDR1 LGHNA, CDR2 YSLEER. The CDR3 consists of 14 residues. V gave up 3 bases and J gave up 4 bases; unmatched junction bases: 6.

The gene calls are TRBV5-1 and TRBJ2-1, with D possibly TRBD1 on 6 matching bases. Per the germline V gene, CDR1 is SGHRS and CDR2 is YFSETQ. The CDR3 consists of 15 residues. The V gene lost 0 bases and the J gene lost 8 bases, with 15 bases spanning the gap. Here the CDR3 DNA reads TGCGCCAGCAGCTTGGCCGGCCAGGGGCCCGATGAGCAGTTCTTC. Amino acid sequence: CASSLAGQGPDEQFF.

This chain uses TRBV7-9 with TRBJ2-7; no clear D gene. The CDR3 extends over 13 amino acids. The germline V and J ends were trimmed by 5 bases and 7 bases, with 15 bases remaining between them. Germline V lookup: CDR1 SEHNR, CDR2 FQNEAQ (reference sequence). For the CDR3, the DNA is TGTGCCAGCAGCCCCCGCAACTTAGGGGAGCAGTACTTC. This sequence encodes CASSPRNLGEQYF.

To note about this clonotype: The junction departs from the called germline gene at one end, perhaps through a read error. The CDR3 protein is CASTYMGRMGGYTF. The CDR3 nucleotides are TGTGCCAGCACTTACATGGGTCGGATGGGTGGCTACACCTTC. The chain joins TRBV6-5 to TRBJ1-2; no definite D call. The CDR3 has 14 amino acids. Germline-derived CDR1 and CDR2 are MNHEY and SVGAGI.

This clonotype was seen a few times. The V gene is TRBV12-5, the J gene TRBJ2-4, with no clear D. This CDR3 comprises 13 residues. The germline V gene has CDR1 LGHNT and CDR2 FRNRAP. Trimming removed 3 bases at V and 0 bases at J, with 3 bases between. The CDR3 DNA reads TGTGCTAGTGGTTTACTAGCCAAAAACATTCAGTACTTC. This gives the protein CASGLLAKNIQYF.

The chain links TRBV4-2 to TRBJ2-2; TRBD2 might be the D (6 bases). The length of the CDR3 is 14 residues. Trimming left V 3 bases short and J 7 bases short, with 12 bases between. Germline CDR1 LGHNA, CDR2 YNFKEQ. Here the CDR3 reads CASSQAGSVGELFF. CDR3 sequence (DNA): TGTGCCAGCAGCCAGGCGGGATCGGTCGGGGAGCTGTTTTTT.

V usage is TRBV11-2 and J usage is TRBJ2-7; the match to TRBD1 covers 7 bases. From germline, CDR1 is SGHAT and CDR2 FQNNGV. CDR3 length: 14 amino acids. Trimming removed 5 bases from V and 2 bases from J; junction bases left unmatched: 6. CDR3 loop: CASSDPTGPYEQYF. The CDR3 DNA follows: TGTGCCAGCAGCGACCCGACAGGGCCCTACGAGCAGTACTTC.

V usage is TRBV20-1 and J usage is TRBJ1-5; the match to TRBD1 covers 8 bases. This CDR3 spans 13 amino acids. V was pared by 5 bases and J by 6 bases, with 6 bases of the junction left unmatched. CDR1 and CDR2 (germline): DFQATT, SNEGSKA (reference sequence). The CDR3 DNA follows: TGCAGTGCTCACGGACAGGGAACTCAGCCCCAGCATTTT. Protein product: CSAHGQGTQPQHF.

In this sample, this clonotype turned up a few times. The gene calls are TRBV24-1 and TRBJ2-1, with D maybe TRBD2 (7 bases). The CDR3 spans 13 residues. V was shortened by 4 bases and J by 10 bases, with 13 bases between the two germline ends. Per the germline V gene, CDR1 is KGHDR and CDR2 is SFDVKD. CDR3 nucleotides: TGTGCCACCAGTGAGAGGGGGGGCGTGGAGCAGTTCTTC. This gives the protein CATSERGGVEQFF.

A few counts support this clonotype. The chain couples TRBV4-1 to TRBJ1-1; TRBD1 matches at 8 bases. This CDR3 has 14 amino acids. Losses at the gene ends were 5 bases for V and 3 bases for J; bases not matched to a gene: 5. The germline gives CDR1 MGHRA, CDR2 YSYEKL. The CDR3 is CASSAQGEDTEAFF. CDR3 in DNA: TGCGCCAGCAGCGCACAGGGGGAGGACACTGAAGCTTTCTTT.

This clonotype was detected only once. The rearrangement joins TRBV5-4 to TRBJ2-3, with 10 bases identical to TRBD2. The trim removed 1 base at V and 1 base at J, leaving 6 bases unmatched. This CDR3 is built from 17 residues. The germline CDR1 and CDR2 sequences are SGHNT and YYREEE (reference sequence). The CDR3 reads CASSLYEAGGGTDTQYF. For the CDR3, the DNA is TGTGCCAGCAGCTTGTATGAAGCGGGGGGGGGCACAGATACGCAGTATTTT.

This clonotype was counted between two and nine times. The chain is built from TRBV7-9 and TRBJ2-3; no clear D gene. Germline V gene lookup returns CDR1 SEHNR and CDR2 FQNEAQ (reference sequence). Trimming cost V 3 bases and J 6 bases, with 10 bases left between them. This CDR3 contains 13 residues. Here the CDR3 reads CASSFPLSDTQYF. Here the CDR3 DNA reads TGTGCCAGCAGCTTCCCCTTGTCGGATACGCAGTATTTT.

With respect to this clonotype: Its ends do not fully match the called genes, so a read error is possible. This chain connects TRBV7-2 to TRBJ2-1; TRBD2 agrees at 8 bases. The CDR3 consists of 11 residues. The germline CDR1 and CDR2 sequences are SGHTA and FQGNSA. This CDR3 is CVSSLGLAQFF. The CDR3 nucleotides read TGTGTCAGCAGCCTCGGACTAGCGCAGTTCTTC.

The chain's CDR3 is CASSTYSNEQFF. The CDR3 DNA follows: TGTGCCAGCAGCACATATTCCAATGAGCAGTTCTTC. The chain has TRBV21-1 and TRBJ2-1. TRBV21-1 is an annotated pseudogene. CDR3 length: 12 residues.

Only a few counts were recorded for this clonotype. As DNA, the CDR3 is TGTGCCAGCAGCTTCCGCCGGGACGGAGGAAACACCATATATTTT. Amino acid sequence: CASSFRRDGGNTIYF. The V call is TRBV7-9, the J call TRBJ1-3, with D possibly TRBD1 on 5 matching bases. Germline values: CDR1 SEHNR, CDR2 FQNEAQ (reference sequence). Trimming pared 3 bases from V and 4 bases from J, leaving 13 bases between. The CDR3 runs to 15 residues.

The gene calls are TRBV18 and TRBJ2-1; 10 nucleotides line up with TRBD1. The germline V gene encodes CDR1 KGHSH and CDR2 LQKENI. The CDR3 totals 13 residues. J was trimmed by 8 bases and V by 3 bases; bases with no gene match: 1. In DNA form, the CDR3 reads TGTGCCAGCTCACCTGGACAGGGGGATGAGCAGTTCTTC. Translated, it gives CASSPGQGDEQFF.